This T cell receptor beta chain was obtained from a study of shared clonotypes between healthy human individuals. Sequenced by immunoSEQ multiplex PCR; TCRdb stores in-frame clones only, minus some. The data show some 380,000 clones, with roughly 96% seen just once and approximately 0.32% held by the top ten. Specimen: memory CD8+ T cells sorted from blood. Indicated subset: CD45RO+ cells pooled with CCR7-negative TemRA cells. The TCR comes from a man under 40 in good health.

This chain's CDR3 is CASRRQGIYGYTF. CDR3 coding DNA: TGTGCCAGCAGGAGACAGGGGATCTATGGCTACACCTTC. This sequence joins TRBV6-1 and TRBJ1-2, with 8 bases lining up with TRBD1. Germline values: CDR1 MNHNS, CDR2 SASEGT. The junction had 4 bases not matched to a gene; V was cut back by 6 bases and J by 4 bases. The CDR3 spans 13 residues.